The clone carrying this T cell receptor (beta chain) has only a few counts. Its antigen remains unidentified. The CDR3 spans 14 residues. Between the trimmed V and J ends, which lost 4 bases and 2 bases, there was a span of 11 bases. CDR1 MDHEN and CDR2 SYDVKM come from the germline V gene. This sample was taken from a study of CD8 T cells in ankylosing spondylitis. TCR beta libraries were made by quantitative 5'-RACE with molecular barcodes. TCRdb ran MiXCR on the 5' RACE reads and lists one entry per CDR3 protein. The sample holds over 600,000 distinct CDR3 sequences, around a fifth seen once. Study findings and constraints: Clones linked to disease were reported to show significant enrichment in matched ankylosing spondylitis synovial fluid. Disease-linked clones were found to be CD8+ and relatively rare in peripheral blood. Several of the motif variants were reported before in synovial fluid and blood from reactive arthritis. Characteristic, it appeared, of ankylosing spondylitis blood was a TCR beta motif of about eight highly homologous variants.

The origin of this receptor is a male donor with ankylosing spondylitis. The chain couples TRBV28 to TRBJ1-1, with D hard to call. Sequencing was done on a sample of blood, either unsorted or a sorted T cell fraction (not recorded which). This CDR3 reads CASSSSGINTEAFF. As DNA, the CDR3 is TGTGCCAGCAGTTCGTCCGGGATCAACACTGAAGCTTTCTTT.